The 23 T cell receptor beta chains below all came from one sample that was sequenced in a study of T cell repertoires in cytomegalovirus infection. The antigens for these receptors are not known. TCRdb processed the reads anew with MiXCR; each CDR3 protein has one entry. This sample has about 57,000 distinct CDR3 sequences; just over 20% occur once, and the top ten carry 60% to 75%. The starting material was CD8+ T cells from cultured PBMCs, obtained from culture after CMV antigen stimulation. The receptor set was obtained from a human donor in good health (CMV status not recorded). Some clones in this sample may be carry-over from other donors' samples.

The V call is TRBV20-1, the J call TRBJ1-5; no firm D call. V gave up 3 bases and J gave up 3 bases, with 18 bases separating them. CDR1 and CDR2 (germline): DFQATT, SNEGSKA (reference sequence). The CDR3 has 16 amino acids. The DNA for the CDR3 is TGCAGTGCTAGCCCCCGAGGGAAGTGGGACAATCAGCCCCAGCATTTT. It encodes CSASPRGKWDNQPQHF.

This chain links TRBV6-5 with TRBJ1-1, with TRBD1 matching 8 bases. With 6 bases clipped from V and 1 base from J, the junction kept 13 bases outside the gene matches. The length of the CDR3 is 17 residues. From germline, CDR1 is MNHEY and CDR2 SVGAGI. The CDR3, as DNA: TGTGCCAGCAGCATCGGGGCCCGGACAGGGCGGAACACTGAAGCTTTCTTT. Protein product: CASSIGARTGRNTEAFF.

This clonotype was observed a few times. This chain connects TRBV7-6 to TRBJ2-3; 7 nucleotides line up with TRBD2. J lost 1 base, V lost 3 bases, and 4 bases had no gene match. The CDR3 runs to 15 residues. Germline V gene data show CDR1 as SGHVS and CDR2 as FNYEAQ. The CDR3 DNA is TGTGCCAGCAGCTTCGGCGGGGGACGCACAGATACGCAGTATTTT. Protein sequence: CASSFGGGRTDTQYF.

The DNA of the CDR3 is TGTGCCAGCAGCTTAGAGTCGATAGGAGGCTACGAGCAGTACTTC. Encoded protein: CASSLESIGGYEQYF. J is TRBJ2-7 and V is TRBV7-2, with a weak D call TRBD2 (5 bases). The CDR3 covers 15 residues. V gave up 1 base and J gave up 3 bases, with 13 bases separating them. Germline V gene lookup returns CDR1 SGHTA and CDR2 FQGNSA.

The rearrangement joins TRBV12-3 or TRBV12-4 to TRBJ1-4; D is possibly TRBD1 (5 bases). V was shortened by 5 bases and J by 0 bases, with 7 bases between the two germline ends. The CDR3 loop spans 14 amino acids. The CDR3 protein is CASSPGATNEKLFF. CDR3 coding DNA: TGTGCCAGCAGTCCGGGGGCAACTAATGAAAAACTGTTTTTT.

This clonotype turned up a few times. The chain uses TRBV7-8 and TRBJ1-1; D might be TRBD1 (5 bases). Germline CDR1 reads SGHVS; CDR2 reads FQNEAQ. This CDR3 comprises 14 residues. The V and J ends lost 1 base and 1 base respectively, with 7 bases between them. The DNA of the CDR3 is TGTGCCAGCAGCTTAGTCGGGGGGAACACTGAAGCTTTCTTT. Protein: CASSLVGGNTEAFF.

The CDR3 nucleotides read TGTGCCAGCAGCAGAAGCAGGAGGACGACAGGGGGGAATTCACCCCTCCACTTT. The encoded protein is CASSRSRRTTGGNSPLHF. This chain joins TRBV7-9 and TRBJ1-6; 9 nucleotides agree with TRBD1. Germline trimming cut 5 bases from V and 7 bases from J; bases unmatched to any gene: 15. From germline, CDR1 is SEHNR and CDR2 FQNEAQ (reference sequence). CDR3 length: 18 residues.

J is TRBJ2-1 and V is TRBV7-9; the D gene is possibly TRBD1 (5 bases). This CDR3 is 15 amino acids long. The germline V and J ends were trimmed by 7 bases and 0 bases, with 13 bases remaining between them. Per the germline V gene, CDR1 is SEHNR and CDR2 is FQNEAQ (reference sequence). The CDR3 DNA is TGTGCCAGCAAAGGGGCGCTGAGCTCCTACAATGAGCAGTTCTTC. Encoded protein: CASKGALSSYNEQFF.

The CDR3 DNA is TGTGCCTGGATTGTCCACGGTCTCACTGAAGCTTTCTTT. Its protein is CAWIVHGLTEAFF. The chain combines TRBV30 with TRBJ1-1; D not resolved. V was trimmed by 4 bases and J by 4 bases, leaving 13 bases between them. Per germline, CDR1 GTSNPN and CDR2 SVGIG (reference sequence). The CDR3 is 13 residues long.

This clonotype appeared a few times. This chain uses TRBV27 with TRBJ1-1, with 7 bases lining up with TRBD1. Per the germline V gene, CDR1 is MNHEY and CDR2 is SMNVEV (reference sequence). The V segment lost 2 bases and the J segment 0 bases; nucleotides outside the gene matches: 12. The CDR3 is 18 residues long. CDR3 DNA sequence: TGTGCCAGCAGTTTAGGGGCTGGGACAGCAGTAATGAACACTGAAGCTTTCTTT. Its protein is CASSLGAGTAVMNTEAFF.

This clonotype was counted only a few times. The CDR3 DNA reads as TGTGCCAGCACCTCAGGGGGGGAGCCGAACACCGGGGAGCTGTTTTTT. Translated, it gives CASTSGGEPNTGELFF. The chain employs TRBV27 and TRBJ2-2; tentatively, D is TRBD1 or TRBD2 (7 bases each). The CDR3 has 16 residues. V lost 7 bases and J 0 bases, leaving 15 bases between the germline ends. The germline V gene encodes CDR1 MNHEY and CDR2 SMNVEV (reference sequence).

This clonotype has a handful of counts. This sequence joins TRBV7-2 and TRBJ1-4; weak D call: TRBD1 (6 bases). Per germline, CDR1 SGHTA and CDR2 FQGNSA. Trimming removed 4 bases at V and 5 bases at J, with 17 bases between. The CDR3 loop spans 16 amino acids. CDR3 loop: CASSSRGGQPNEKLFF. The CDR3 nucleotides are TGTGCCAGCAGCTCCCGAGGAGGACAGCCAAATGAAAAACTGTTTTTT.

The rearrangement links TRBV7-2 to TRBJ2-3; D uncertain. Per germline, CDR1 SGHTA and CDR2 FQGNSA. With 4 bases removed from V and 5 bases from J, the gap between germline ends came to 19 bases. The CDR3 sequence is 16 residues long. DNA for the CDR3: TGTGCCAGCAGCTACCTGGGTCTGGGGTTGGGAGATACGCAGTATTTT. Its protein product is CASSYLGLGLGDTQYF.

A few counts support this clonotype. The genes are TRBV6-1 and TRBJ2-6, with 7 bases that match TRBD1. The germline CDR1 and CDR2 sequences are MNHNS and SASEGT. With V trimmed by 6 bases and J by 9 bases, 14 bases remained unmatched. CDR3 size: 16 residues. The CDR3 coding sequence is TGTGCCAGCAGGCGCGGAGCCGGACAGGCTGGCAACGTCCTGACTTTC. This gives the protein CASRRGAGQAGNVLTF.

In this sample, this clonotype turned up a few times. The chain links TRBV20-1 to TRBJ2-1; TRBD1 or TRBD2 may be the D gene (6 bases each). Trimming pared 0 bases from V and 3 bases from J, leaving 15 bases between. Germline CDR1 is DFQATT and CDR2 is SNEGSKA (reference sequence). CDR3 length: 16 residues. The CDR3 DNA reads TGCAGTGCTAGAGAGACCTCCCGGGGGCTCTACAATGAGCAGTTCTTC. Amino acid sequence: CSARETSRGLYNEQFF.

The chain combines TRBV9 with TRBJ1-2; possibly TRBD1 for D (6 bases). Germline CDR1 is SGDLS and CDR2 is YYNGEE. The V end lost 3 bases, the J end lost 6 bases, and 15 bases lay between the germline ends. The CDR3 totals 14 residues. The CDR3 nucleotides read TGTGCCAGCAGCGCTTCACAGGGAGGGGATGGCTACACCTTC. Its protein product is CASSASQGGDGYTF.

There are a few counts of this clonotype. V is TRBV7-2 and J is TRBJ1-2; D call uncertain. The CDR3 sequence is 14 residues long. The V gene lost 7 bases and the J gene lost 1 base, with 13 bases spanning the gap. The germline CDR1 and CDR2 sequences are SGHTA and FQGNSA. The CDR3 bases are TGTGCCAGCACAAGGCAGAGCATTAACTATGGCTACACCTTC. It is translated as CASTRQSINYGYTF.

V usage is TRBV7-8 and J usage is TRBJ1-3; no definite D call. The germline V gene encodes CDR1 SGHVS and CDR2 FQNEAQ. With 5 bases removed from V and 4 bases from J, the gap between germline ends came to 12 bases. CDR3 size: 14 residues. The CDR3 here is CASSPTARGNTIYF. The CDR3 region has the DNA TGTGCCAGCAGCCCGACCGCCCGCGGAAACACCATATATTTT.

This chain uses TRBV4-3 with TRBJ1-1; TRBD1 is a possible D gene (5 bases). V lost 0 bases and J 4 bases, leaving 12 bases between the germline ends. The CDR3 is 15 amino acids. CDR1 is LGHNA and CDR2 is YSLEER in the germline V gene. CDR3 protein: CASSQDSRGVTEAFF. CDR3 coding DNA: TGCGCCAGCAGCCAAGATTCTCGGGGGGTCACTGAAGCTTTCTTT.

The V call is TRBV6-2 or TRBV6-3, the J call TRBJ2-7; the D is unclear. Deletions cut 4 bases from V and 5 bases from J, with 6 bases between. The CDR3 is 11 amino acids. Germline V gene sequence: CDR1 MNHEY, CDR2 SVGEGT. CDR3 region: CASSFHHEQYF. CDR3 in DNA: TGTGCCAGCAGTTTCCATCACGAGCAGTACTTC.

The chain uses TRBV7-2 and TRBJ2-3; D unclear. The CDR3 runs to 14 residues. V was shortened by 3 bases and J by 6 bases, with 13 bases between the two germline ends. Germline-derived CDR1 and CDR2 are SGHTA and FQGNSA. CDR3 loop: CASSFFPVLDTQYF. CDR3 nucleotide sequence: TGTGCCAGCAGCTTTTTTCCGGTTTTGGATACGCAGTATTTT.

The rearrangement links TRBV12-3 or TRBV12-4 to TRBJ1-2; 7 bases line up with TRBD1. Losses at the gene ends were 5 bases for V and 6 bases for J; bases not matched to a gene: 12. This CDR3 contains 15 residues. CDR3 sequence (DNA): TGTGCCAGCAGTCTAAGCTCGACAGGGTGGGATGGCTACACCTTC. Translated, it gives CASSLSSTGWDGYTF.

V is TRBV2 and J is TRBJ1-3; tentative D call: TRBD1 (5 bases). The V end was cut by 1 base, the J end by 2 bases, with 9 bases between. Germline V gene sequence: CDR1 SNHLY, CDR2 FYNNEI. The CDR3 runs 15 residues. The CDR3 loop is CASSEVRAAGNTIYF. The DNA for the CDR3 is TGTGCCAGCAGTGAAGTCAGGGCAGCTGGAAACACCATATATTTT.